The 17 T cell receptor beta chains below were found in one sample sequenced in a study of blood T cell repertoires in COVID-19. Assay: immunoSEQ multiplex PCR; the TCRdb copy retains only in-frame clones and omits some. Of over 200,000 clones listed, around 86% are singletons. Input material: peripheral blood. The receptors derive from a woman aged 30 to 39 who had recovered from COVID-19.

This clone was recorded only once. The rearrangement joins TRBV9 to TRBJ2-7; 10 positions agree with TRBD1. The CDR3 spans 15 residues. Unmatched junction bases numbered 5, after V lost 3 bases and J lost 2 bases. The germline V gene has CDR1 SGDLS and CDR2 YYNGEE. The CDR3: CASSEGQGGTYEQYF. CDR3 nucleotides: TGTGCCAGCAGCGAAGGACAGGGGGGTACCTACGAGCAGTACTTC.

V gene TRBV7-8 combines with J gene TRBJ1-1, with 7 bases identical to TRBD1. Germline CDR1 and CDR2: SGHVS and FQNEAQ. Trimming at V came to 1 base and at J to 0 bases, leaving 5 bases not matched to a gene. The CDR3 is 16 residues long. The CDR3 DNA sequence: TGTGCCAGCAGCTTAGGACAGGGCCCCATGAACACTGAAGCTTTCTTT. This sequence encodes CASSLGQGPMNTEAFF.

This sequence joins TRBV3-1 (or the pseudogene TRBV3-2) and TRBJ1-6; TRBD1 aligns across 8 bases. With 0 bases clipped from V and 10 bases from J, the junction kept 8 bases outside the gene matches. The CDR3 has 16 residues. The germline gives CDR1 LGHDT, CDR2 YNNKEL (reference sequence). CDR3 nucleotide sequence: TGTGCCAGCAGCCAAGAAAGGCAGGGGGCGGGATCACCCCTCCACTTT. It specifies CASSQERQGAGSPLHF.

The V and J genes are TRBV29-1 and TRBJ2-1; 15 bases fit TRBD2. The CDR3 covers 15 residues. In germline, CDR1 is SQVTM, CDR2 ANQGSEA. After removal of 7 bases from V and 5 bases from J, the junction contained 6 bases not matched to a gene. The CDR3 DNA sequence: TGCAGCGCCGGAGGACTAGCGGGGGGGCACAATGAGCAGTTCTTC. This translates into CSAGGLAGGHNEQFF.

This rearrangement joins TRBV6-5 to TRBJ1-1, with 7 positions matching TRBD1. The CDR3 extends over 14 amino acids. Germline loops: CDR1 MNHEY, CDR2 SVGAGI. V was clipped by 5 bases and J by 4 bases; unmatched bases: 7. The CDR3 here is CASSKTGVGTEAFF. CDR3 in DNA: TGTGCCAGCAGTAAAACAGGGGTTGGCACTGAAGCTTTCTTT.

This chain links TRBV23-1 with TRBJ2-1; D may be TRBD2 (6 bases). Being an ORF, TRBV23-1 has a function that is uncertain. This CDR3 has 17 amino acids. V lost 8 bases to trimming and J lost 6 bases, with 26 bases between them. The CDR3 is CASVDTGRRGTFNEQFF. The DNA of the CDR3 is TGCGCCAGCGTCGACACCGGCCGGCGGGGCACCTTCAATGAGCAGTTCTTC.

This clone has just one count. This chain joins TRBV28 and TRBJ1-2; a possible D gene is TRBD1 (5 bases). Germline CDR1 and CDR2: MDHEN and SYDVKM. Trimming cost V 5 bases and J 8 bases, with 15 bases left between them. The CDR3 runs 13 residues. The CDR3: CASSPGGGEGYTF. DNA for the CDR3: TGTGCCAGCAGTCCCGGTGGGGGGGAAGGCTACACCTTC.

The rearrangement links TRBV5-1 to TRBJ2-2; D not resolved. The CDR3 consists of 14 residues. Germline V gives CDR1 SGHRS, CDR2 YFSETQ. V dropped 0 bases and J dropped 1 base, with 4 bases sitting between them. The CDR3 region has the DNA TGCGCCAGCAGCTTGGTAGTGAACACCGGGGAGCTGTTTTTT. Amino acids: CASSLVVNTGELFF.

Of note for this clone: Other DNA sequences from this sample encode an identical CDR3 as well. This chain joins TRBV30 and TRBJ1-1; D is uncertain. This CDR3 has 11 residues. V lost 5 bases and J lost 5, with 9 bases in between. The germline gives CDR1 GTSNPN, CDR2 SVGIG (reference sequence). CDR3 nucleotide sequence: TGTGCCTGGGTAGGAGGGACTGAAGCTTTCTTT. It yields the protein CAWVGGTEAFF.

The chain couples TRBV6-2 or TRBV6-3 to TRBJ1-2; D unresolved. Trimming cost V 0 bases and J 4 bases, with 18 bases left between them. Per germline, CDR1 MNHEY and CDR2 SVGEGT. The CDR3 is 17 residues long. Here the CDR3 reads CASSYSSREASSYGYTF. The CDR3, as DNA: TGTGCCAGCAGTTACTCAAGCCGGGAAGCCTCGTCCTATGGCTACACCTTC.

The rearrangement uses TRBV4-2 and TRBJ1-4; 7 nucleotides match TRBD1. CDR3 size: 14 residues. The germline V gene has CDR1 LGHNA and CDR2 YNFKEQ. Trimming cost V 4 bases and J 8 bases; bases outside gene matches: 7. CDR3 region: CASSLGQAGEKLFF. For the CDR3, the DNA is TGTGCCAGCAGCCTAGGACAGGCGGGGGAAAAACTGTTTTTT.

The rearrangement uses TRBV6-5 and TRBJ2-3, with 7 bases that match TRBD2. The germline V gene has CDR1 MNHEY and CDR2 SVGAGI. V was pared by 10 bases and J by 1 base, with 11 bases of the junction left unmatched. The CDR3 is 15 amino acids. CDR3 loop: CATTGGILRTDTQYF. Here the CDR3 DNA reads TGTGCCACCACCGGGGGGATCCTACGCACAGATACGCAGTATTTT.

The chain joins TRBV27 to TRBJ2-7, with D perhaps TRBD2 (6 bases). Looked up from germline, CDR1 is MNHEY and CDR2 is SMNVEV (reference sequence). Trimming took 2 bases from V and 2 from J, leaving 13 bases between them. This CDR3 region has 15 residues. CDR3 in DNA: TGTGCCAGCAGTTTACTTAGTACGGGGGCCTACGAGCAGTACTTC. It encodes CASSLLSTGAYEQYF.

CDR3 nucleotide sequence: TGTGCCAGCAGCGTGTTAGCGGGGGGGCCAGTTGAGCAGTTCTTC. This encodes CASSVLAGGPVEQFF. This chain joins TRBV9 and TRBJ2-1; 11 nucleotides line up with TRBD2. The CDR3 consists of 15 residues. The junction had 7 bases not matched to a gene; V was cut back by 2 bases and J by 9 bases. The germline CDR1 and CDR2 sequences are SGDLS and YYNGEE.

CDR3 in amino acids: CATSDGQGREQYF. CDR3 bases: TGTGCCACCAGTGATGGACAGGGCCGAGAGCAGTACTTC. The rearrangement links TRBV24-1 to TRBJ2-7, with TRBD1 identical over 8 bases. V gave up 3 bases and J gave up 7 bases; unmatched junction bases: 4. Germline CDR1 and CDR2: KGHDR and SFDVKD. The CDR3 contains 13 residues.

The chain links TRBV5-6 to TRBJ2-7; 7 nucleotides match TRBD1. V lost 3 bases to trimming and J lost 2 bases; unmatched junction nucleotides: 11. Germline assignment: CDR1 SGHDT and CDR2 YYEEEE. The CDR3 length is 16 residues. CDR3: CASSSGWGTDAYEQYF. The CDR3 nucleotides read TGTGCCAGCAGCTCGGGATGGGGGACAGATGCCTACGAGCAGTACTTC.

The chain uses TRBV19 and TRBJ2-1; TRBD2 matches 9 bases. The CDR3 runs 14 residues. The germline V gene encodes CDR1 LNHDA and CDR2 SQIVND (reference sequence). The V gene end was trimmed by 1 base and the J gene end by 6 bases; junction bases not matched to a gene: 1. DNA for the CDR3: TGTGCCAGTAGTATAGGACTAGCGGTCAATGAGCAGTTCTTC. It translates to CASSIGLAVNEQFF.